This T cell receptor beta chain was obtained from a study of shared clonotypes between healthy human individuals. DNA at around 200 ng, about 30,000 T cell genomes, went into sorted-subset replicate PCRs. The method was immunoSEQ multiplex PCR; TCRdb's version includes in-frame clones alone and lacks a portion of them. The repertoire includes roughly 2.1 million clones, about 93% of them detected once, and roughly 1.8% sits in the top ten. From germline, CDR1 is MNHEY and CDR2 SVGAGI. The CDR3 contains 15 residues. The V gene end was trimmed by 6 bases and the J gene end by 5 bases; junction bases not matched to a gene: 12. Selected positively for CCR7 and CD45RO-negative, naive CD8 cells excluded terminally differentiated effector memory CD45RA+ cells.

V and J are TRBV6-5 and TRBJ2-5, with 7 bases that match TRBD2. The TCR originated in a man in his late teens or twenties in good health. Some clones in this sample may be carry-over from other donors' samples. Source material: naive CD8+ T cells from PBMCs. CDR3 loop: CASSFYSGGGETQYF. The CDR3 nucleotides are TGTGCCAGCAGCTTTTATTCGGGAGGCGGTGAGACCCAGTACTTC.